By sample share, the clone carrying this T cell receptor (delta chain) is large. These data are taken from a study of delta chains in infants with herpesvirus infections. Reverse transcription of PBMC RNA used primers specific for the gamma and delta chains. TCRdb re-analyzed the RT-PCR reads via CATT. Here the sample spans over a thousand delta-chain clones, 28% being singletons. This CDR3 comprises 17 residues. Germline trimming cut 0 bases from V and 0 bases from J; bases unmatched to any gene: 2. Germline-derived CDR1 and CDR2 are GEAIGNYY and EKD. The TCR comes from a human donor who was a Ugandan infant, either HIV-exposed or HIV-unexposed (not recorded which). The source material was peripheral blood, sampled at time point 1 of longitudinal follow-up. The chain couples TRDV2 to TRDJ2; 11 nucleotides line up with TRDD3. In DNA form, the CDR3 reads TGTGCCTGTGACACCTTGGGGGATACGCCTTTGACAGCACAACTCTTCTTT. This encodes CACDTLGDTPLTAQLFF.